The 15 T cell receptor beta chains below all came from one sample that was sequenced in a study of beta chain features in type 1 diabetes (dated by TCRdb to 2016 to 2018). Libraries were constructed by the immunoSEQ multiplex PCR assay. All of the isolated RNA was reverse transcribed with the High Capacity cDNA Reverse Transcription Kit, so expressed TCRB transcripts were sequenced. Entries here come from immuneACCESS through TCRdb and include only in-frame sequences with V and J called. Some clones fail to appear in such tables; in the studies checked, an unresolved V gene covers under half of the shortfall, and the cause of the remainder is unknown. For this sample there are hundreds of thousands of clones; around 15% appear just once. The ten largest make up approximately 0.021% of the sample. The antigens these receptors bind are not known. The study at large found these results: A moderate but significant shortening of TCRB CDR3 length was observed in type 1 diabetes patients in all four CD4+ subsets.

Sequencing was done on a sample of naive CD4+ T cells from blood. Interpreted using the paper, the cell subset or site label stands for: true naive CD4+ T cells. The receptors were gathered from a man between 18 and 29 years old with type 1 diabetes.

The V gene is TRBV29-1, the J gene TRBJ1-1; possible D gene TRBD1, 5 bases. CDR3 length equals 13 residues. V shed 7 bases and J shed 5 bases, with 17 bases lying between them. Germline CDR1 and CDR2: SQVTM and ANQGSEA. Written as DNA, the CDR3 is TGCAGCGCTTCCCGAGGGGTAGGGACTGAAGCTTTCTTT. Protein sequence: CSASRGVGTEAFF.

The chain joins TRBV6-4 to TRBJ1-5, with 9 bases lining up with TRBD1. In germline, CDR1 is MRHNA, CDR2 SNTAGT. Unmatched junction bases numbered 3, after V lost 10 bases and J lost 5 bases. The CDR3 runs to 12 residues. Here the CDR3 DNA reads TGTGCCACCGACAGGGGGGATCAGCCCCAGCATTTT. Translated, it gives CATDRGDQPQHF.

The chain has TRBV5-6 and TRBJ1-4; D gene ambiguous. V lost 1 base and J lost 4, with 8 bases in between. Looked up from germline, CDR1 is SGHDT and CDR2 is YYEEEE. The CDR3 consists of 14 residues. In DNA form, the CDR3 reads TGTGCCAGCAGCTTGACAGACTTTAATGAAAAACTGTTTTTT. Its translation: CASSLTDFNEKLFF. Full variable domain (missing parts from reference TRBV5-6 and TRBJ1-4): DAGVTQSPTHLIKTRGQQVTLRCSPKSGHDTVSWYQQALGQGPQFIFQYYEEEERQRGNFPDRFSGHQFPNYSSELNVNALLLGDSALYLCASSLTDFNEKLFFGSGTQLSVL.

Turning to this clone: This CDR3 is also generated by other DNA sequences in the sample. The chain's CDR3 is CAWTGYQETQYF. The CDR3 DNA is TGTGCCTGGACCGGGTACCAAGAGACCCAGTACTTC. The rearrangement links TRBV30 to TRBJ2-5, with D unresolved. The CDR3 totals 12 residues. Germline values: CDR1 GTSNPN, CDR2 SVGIG (reference sequence). Between the trimmed V and J ends, which lost 4 bases and 0 bases, there was a span of 6 bases.

CDR3 sequence reads: CASNPGGKKDSPLHF. For the CDR3, the DNA is TGTGCCAGCAACCCTGGGGGGAAGAAGGATTCACCCCTCCACTTT. The chain combines TRBV6-6 with TRBJ1-6; tentative D call: TRBD1 (5 bases). V was pared by 7 bases and J by 8 bases, with 18 bases between. The CDR3 is 15 residues long. From germline, CDR1 is MNHNY and CDR2 SVGAGI (reference sequence).

This chain connects TRBV21-1 to TRBJ2-2. TRBV21-1 is reported as a pseudogene. The CDR3 totals 14 residues. The CDR3 DNA sequence: TGTGCCAGCAGCCTTGTAGGGCCCGGCCGGGAGCTGTTTTTT. Amino acid sequence: CASSLVGPGRELFF.

The chain links TRBV10-3 to TRBJ1-1, with a tentative D call TRBD1 (6 bases). Germline CDR1 and CDR2: ENHRY and SYGVKD. Trimming pared 9 bases from V and 5 bases from J, leaving 22 bases between. The CDR3 runs to 15 residues. The CDR3 DNA reads TGTGCCATATCATGGAGACCAGGGGTTGGGACTGAAGCTTTCTTT. This codes for CAISWRPGVGTEAFF.

The genes are TRBV23-1 and TRBJ2-5, with D perhaps TRBD1 (6 bases). TRBV23-1 falls under the ORF class, with uncertain function. This CDR3 is 15 amino acids long. V lost 3 bases to trimming and J lost 1 base, with 12 bases between them. The CDR3 region is CASSHPYRAQETQYF. The CDR3, as DNA: TGCGCCAGCAGTCACCCTTACAGGGCCCAAGAGACCCAGTACTTC.

V gene TRBV29-1 combines with J gene TRBJ1-1, with a tentative D call TRBD1 (5 bases). Germline loops: CDR1 SQVTM, CDR2 ANQGSEA. This CDR3 spans 12 amino acids. V lost 6 bases, J lost 6 bases, and 14 bases lay in between. Written as DNA, the CDR3 is TGCAGCGTCTCCCAGACAGTCGCTGAAGCTTTCTTT. Translation: CSVSQTVAEAFF. Based on the CDR3 plus reference TRBV29-1 and TRBJ1-1, the full variable domain is SAVISQKPSRDICQRGTSLTIQCQVDSQVTMMFWYRQQPGQSLTLIATANQGSEATYESGFVIDKFPISRPNLTFSTLTVSNMSPEDSSIYLCSVSQTVAEAFFGQGTRLTVV.

The chain is built from TRBV29-1 and TRBJ2-1; D not resolved. Trimming left V 7 bases short and J 2 bases short, with 12 bases between. The CDR3 contains 13 residues. Germline CDR1 reads SQVTM; CDR2 reads ANQGSEA. The CDR3 region is CSDRRAAYNEQFF. CDR3 nucleotides: TGCAGCGATAGACGGGCAGCCTACAATGAGCAGTTCTTC.

A word on this clone: Other DNA sequences in this sample translate to the same CDR3. The chain employs TRBV27 and TRBJ2-1, with D maybe TRBD2 (5 bases). V was clipped by 2 bases and J by 10 bases, with 9 bases between them. Germline lookup yields CDR1 MNHEY and CDR2 SMNVEV (reference sequence). This CDR3 comprises 12 residues. The CDR3 loop is CASSLGGGEQFF. The CDR3 DNA follows: TGTGCCAGCAGTTTAGGTGGCGGGGAGCAGTTCTTC.

V and J are TRBV4-1 and TRBJ2-2; 11 bases map to TRBD2. Germline V gene data show CDR1 as MGHRA and CDR2 as YSYEKL. The CDR3 runs 18 residues. Trimming cost V 4 bases and J 2 bases; bases outside gene matches: 9. The CDR3 sequence is CASSLAPGLAANTGELFF. The DNA for the CDR3 is TGCGCCAGCAGCCTGGCTCCGGGACTAGCGGCTAACACCGGGGAGCTGTTTTTT.

This clone was counted only a few times. The V call is TRBV5-1, the J call TRBJ2-7, with no clear D. The CDR3 runs to 14 residues. CDR1 SGHRS and CDR2 YFSETQ come from the germline V gene. Trimming removed 4 bases at V and 3 bases at J, with 14 bases between. CDR3 coding DNA: TGCGCCAGCAGCAAAATTTCTGGGGACTACGAGCAGTACTTC. Translation gives CASSKISGDYEQYF.

V usage is TRBV7-8 and J usage is TRBJ1-5; no clear D gene. This CDR3 spans 15 amino acids. From germline, CDR1 is SGHVS and CDR2 FQNEAQ. V gave up 4 bases and J gave up 4 bases, with 14 bases separating them. CDR3 in DNA: TGTGCCAGCAGCTCGTCAGGCCCACTAAATCAGCCCCAGCATTTT. Amino acid sequence: CASSSSGPLNQPQHF.

Turning to this clone: No DNA is shown, since the ends of the CDR3 on it are uncertain; the CDR3 is the one TCRdb lists. The chain is built from TRBV6-5 and TRBJ2-5; TRBD2, the table's D call, was not compared with the DNA. CDR1 is MNHEY, CDR2 SVGAGI, per germline. The CDR3 length is 16 residues, termini included. CDR3 loop: CASSSSTSGGEETQYF.